This record concerns one TCR beta chain sequence. What it binds is not known. This specimen belongs to a study of T cell responses to AZD1222 COVID-19 vaccine. Study-wide results and caveats: Females made up more of the donors, who were largely white British, and clonal diversity may have come out too low.

The germline gives CDR1 LNHDA, CDR2 SQIVND (reference sequence). The CDR3 has 15 amino acids. The V gene end was trimmed by 4 bases and the J gene end by 4 bases; junction bases not matched to a gene: 7. Using immunoSEQ multiplex PCR, the repertoire was profiled, and TCRdb retains in-frame clones only, with some absent. Of 150,000 to 200,000 clones in the sample, 88% were seen once. The specimen comprised peripheral blood, sampled on day 0 of AZD1222 vaccination. The rearrangement joins TRBV19 to TRBJ2-1; 7 nucleotides align to TRBD1. This TCR came from an adult in good health. DNA for the CDR3: TGTGCCAGTAGTACCGGGACAGAGATTTACAATGAGCAGTTCTTC. Its protein product is CASSTGTEIYNEQFF.